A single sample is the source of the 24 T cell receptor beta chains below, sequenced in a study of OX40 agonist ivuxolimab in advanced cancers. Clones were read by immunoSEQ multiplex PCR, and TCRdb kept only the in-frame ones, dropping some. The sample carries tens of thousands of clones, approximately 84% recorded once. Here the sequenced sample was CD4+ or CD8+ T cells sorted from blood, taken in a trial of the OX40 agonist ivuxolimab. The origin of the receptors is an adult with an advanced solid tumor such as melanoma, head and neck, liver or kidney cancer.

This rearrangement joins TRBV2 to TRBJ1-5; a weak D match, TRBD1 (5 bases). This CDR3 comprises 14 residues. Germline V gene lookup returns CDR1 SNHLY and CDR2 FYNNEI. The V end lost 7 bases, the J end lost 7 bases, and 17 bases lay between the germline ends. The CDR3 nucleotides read TGTGCCAGCACCGGGACCGGCATACGGCAGCCCCAGCATTTT. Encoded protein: CASTGTGIRQPQHF.

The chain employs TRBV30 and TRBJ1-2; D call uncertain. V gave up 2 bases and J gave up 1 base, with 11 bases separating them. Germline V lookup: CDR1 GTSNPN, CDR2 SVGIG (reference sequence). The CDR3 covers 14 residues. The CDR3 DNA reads TGTGCCTGGAGTCTACAAACTGGTAACTATGGCTACACCTTC. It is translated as CAWSLQTGNYGYTF.

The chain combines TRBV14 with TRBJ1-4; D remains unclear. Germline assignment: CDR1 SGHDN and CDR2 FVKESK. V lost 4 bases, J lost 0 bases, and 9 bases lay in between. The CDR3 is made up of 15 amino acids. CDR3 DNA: TGTGCCAGCAGCCCCTCGAGGGCAACTAATGAAAAACTGTTTTTT. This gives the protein CASSPSRATNEKLFF.

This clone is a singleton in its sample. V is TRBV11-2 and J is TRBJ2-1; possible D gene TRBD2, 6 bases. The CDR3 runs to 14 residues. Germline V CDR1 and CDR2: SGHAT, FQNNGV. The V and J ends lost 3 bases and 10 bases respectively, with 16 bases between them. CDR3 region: CASSLVWGDSEQFF. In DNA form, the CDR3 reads TGTGCCAGCAGCTTGGTCTGGGGGGATTCCGAGCAGTTCTTC.

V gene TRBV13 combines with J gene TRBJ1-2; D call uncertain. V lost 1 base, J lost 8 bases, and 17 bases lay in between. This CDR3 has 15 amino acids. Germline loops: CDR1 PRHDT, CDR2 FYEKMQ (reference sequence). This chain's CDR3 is CASSLVRAVDGGYTF. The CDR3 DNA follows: TGTGCCAGCAGCTTAGTTAGGGCGGTGGACGGCGGCTACACCTTC.

This chain's CDR3 is CATAGQTPQPQHF. CDR3 coding DNA: TGTGCCACCGCGGGACAGACTCCTCAGCCCCAGCATTTT. V gene TRBV19 combines with J gene TRBJ1-5; 7 positions match TRBD1. V trimming: 10 bases; J trimming: 6 bases; junction bases outside the gene matches: 9. The germline gives CDR1 LNHDA, CDR2 SQIVND (reference sequence). The CDR3 loop spans 13 amino acids.

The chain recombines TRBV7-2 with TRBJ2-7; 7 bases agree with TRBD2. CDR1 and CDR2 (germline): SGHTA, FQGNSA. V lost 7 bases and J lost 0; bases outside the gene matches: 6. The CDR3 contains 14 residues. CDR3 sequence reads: CASTASGSSYEQYF. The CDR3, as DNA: TGTGCCAGCACAGCTAGCGGTAGCTCCTACGAGCAGTACTTC.

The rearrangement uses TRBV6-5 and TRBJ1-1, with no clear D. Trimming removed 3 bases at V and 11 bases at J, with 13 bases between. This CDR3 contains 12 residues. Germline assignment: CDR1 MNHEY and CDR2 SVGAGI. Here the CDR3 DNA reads TGTGCCAGCAGTTATCAGCCCGGGAAGGCTTTCTTT. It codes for CASSYQPGKAFF.

CDR3 in amino acids: CASSLVWDSYEQYF. CDR3 bases: TGTGCCAGCAGCTTAGTATGGGACTCCTACGAGCAGTACTTC. The chain carries TRBV7-9 and TRBJ2-7, with unresolved D. The ends were cut back, 1 base at V and 0 bases at J, with 7 bases in the middle. Per germline, CDR1 SEHNR and CDR2 FQNEAQ (reference sequence). This CDR3 is built from 14 residues. Full variable domain (rest looked up from reference TRBV7-9 and TRBJ2-7): DTGVSQNPRHKITKRGQNVTFRCDPISEHNRLYWYRQTLGQGPEFLTYFQNEAQLEKSRLLSDRFSAERPKGSFSTLEIQRTEQGDSAMYLCASSLVWDSYEQYFGPGTRLTVT.

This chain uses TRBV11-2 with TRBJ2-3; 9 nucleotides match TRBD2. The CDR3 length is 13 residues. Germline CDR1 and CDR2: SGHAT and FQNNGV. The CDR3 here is CAVAGDLTDTQYF. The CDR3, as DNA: TGTGCGGTAGCGGGGGACCTCACAGATACGCAGTATTTT.

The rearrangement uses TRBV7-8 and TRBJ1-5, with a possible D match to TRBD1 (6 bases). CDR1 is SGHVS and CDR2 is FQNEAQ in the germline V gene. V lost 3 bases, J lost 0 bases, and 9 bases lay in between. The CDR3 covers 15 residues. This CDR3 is CASSFGQISNQPQHF. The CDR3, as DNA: TGTGCCAGCAGCTTCGGACAGATTAGCAATCAGCCCCAGCATTTT.

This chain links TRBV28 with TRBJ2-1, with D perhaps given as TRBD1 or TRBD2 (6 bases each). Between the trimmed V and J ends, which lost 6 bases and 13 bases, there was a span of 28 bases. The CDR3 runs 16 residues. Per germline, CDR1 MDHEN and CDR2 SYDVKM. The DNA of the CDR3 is TGTGCCAGCAGACCCGGGACATCCCGGCAACTCGGGAGACAGTTCTTC. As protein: CASRPGTSRQLGRQFF. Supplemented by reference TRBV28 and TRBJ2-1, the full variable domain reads DVKVTQSSRYLVKRTGEKVFLECVQDMDHENMFWYRQDPGLGLRLIYFSYDVKMKEKGDIPEGYSVSREKKERFSLILESASTNQTSMYLCASRPGTSRQLGRQFFGPGTRLTVL.

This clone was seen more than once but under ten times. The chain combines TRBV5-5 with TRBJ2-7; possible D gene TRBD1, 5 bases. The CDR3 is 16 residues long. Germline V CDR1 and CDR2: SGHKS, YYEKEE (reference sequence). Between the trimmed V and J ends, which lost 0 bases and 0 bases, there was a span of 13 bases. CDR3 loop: CASSLGPTGASYEQYF. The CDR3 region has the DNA TGTGCCAGCAGCTTGGGGCCAACAGGTGCCTCCTACGAGCAGTACTTC.

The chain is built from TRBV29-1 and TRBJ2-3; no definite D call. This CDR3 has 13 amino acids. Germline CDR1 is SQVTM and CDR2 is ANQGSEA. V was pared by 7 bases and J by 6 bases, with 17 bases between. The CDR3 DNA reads TGCAGCGGGCACCGGGCTCACGGGGATACGCAGTATTTT. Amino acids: CSGHRAHGDTQYF.

The CDR3 here is CASSLVSLEVTDTQYF. The CDR3 bases are TGTGCCAGCAGCTTGGTGAGCCTTGAAGTCACAGATACGCAGTATTTT. This sequence joins TRBV5-6 and TRBJ2-3; D remains unclear. This CDR3 is 16 amino acids long. The V gene lost 0 bases and the J gene lost 2 bases, with 13 bases spanning the gap. Germline CDR1 reads SGHDT; CDR2 reads YYEEEE.

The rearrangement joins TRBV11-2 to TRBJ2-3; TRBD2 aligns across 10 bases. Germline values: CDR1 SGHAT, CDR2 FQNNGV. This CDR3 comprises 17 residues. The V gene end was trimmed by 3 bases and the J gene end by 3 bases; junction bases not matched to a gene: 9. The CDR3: CASSFWVAGGLTDTQYF. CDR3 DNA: TGTGCCAGCAGCTTCTGGGTAGCGGGAGGTTTGACAGATACGCAGTATTTT.

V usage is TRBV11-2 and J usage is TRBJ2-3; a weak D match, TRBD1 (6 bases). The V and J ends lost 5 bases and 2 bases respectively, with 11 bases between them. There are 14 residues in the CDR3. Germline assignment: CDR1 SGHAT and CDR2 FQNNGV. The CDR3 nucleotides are TGTGCCAGCAGCCAGGGGCGGTCCACAGATACGCAGTATTTT. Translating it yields CASSQGRSTDTQYF.

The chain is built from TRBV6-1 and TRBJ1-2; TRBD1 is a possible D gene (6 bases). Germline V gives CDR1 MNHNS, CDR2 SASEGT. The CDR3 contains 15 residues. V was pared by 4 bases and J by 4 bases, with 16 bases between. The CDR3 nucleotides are TGTGCCAGCAGTGTGTACAGGGTCGGATTCTATGGCTACACCTTC. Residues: CASSVYRVGFYGYTF.

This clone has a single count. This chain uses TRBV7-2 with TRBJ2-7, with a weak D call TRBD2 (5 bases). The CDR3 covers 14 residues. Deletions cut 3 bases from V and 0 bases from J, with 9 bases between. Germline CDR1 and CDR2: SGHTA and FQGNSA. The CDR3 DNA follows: TGTGCCAGCAGCTTCGTGGACTCCTCCTACGAGCAGTACTTC. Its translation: CASSFVDSSYEQYF.

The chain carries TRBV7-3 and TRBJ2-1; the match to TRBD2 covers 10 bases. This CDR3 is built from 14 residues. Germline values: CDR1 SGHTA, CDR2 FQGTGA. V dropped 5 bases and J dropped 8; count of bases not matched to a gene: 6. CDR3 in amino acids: CASSPSGRAYEQFF. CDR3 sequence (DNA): TGTGCCAGCAGCCCGAGCGGGAGGGCCTATGAGCAGTTCTTC.

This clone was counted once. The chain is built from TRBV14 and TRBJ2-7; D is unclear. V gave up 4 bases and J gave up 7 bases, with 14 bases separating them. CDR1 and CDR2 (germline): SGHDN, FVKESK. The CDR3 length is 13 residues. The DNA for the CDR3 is TGTGCCAGCAGCCTAGGAAATTTGGGAGAGCAGTACTTC. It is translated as CASSLGNLGEQYF.

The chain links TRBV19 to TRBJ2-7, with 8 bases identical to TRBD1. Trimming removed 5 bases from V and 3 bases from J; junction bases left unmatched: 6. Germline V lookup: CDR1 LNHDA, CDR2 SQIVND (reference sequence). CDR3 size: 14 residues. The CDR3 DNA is TGTGCCAGTAGTGACAGGGGCGATGGCTACGAGCAGTACTTC. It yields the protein CASSDRGDGYEQYF.

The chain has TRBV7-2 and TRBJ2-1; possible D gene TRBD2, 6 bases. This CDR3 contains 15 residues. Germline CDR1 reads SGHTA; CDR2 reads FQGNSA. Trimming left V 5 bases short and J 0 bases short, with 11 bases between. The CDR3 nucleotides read TGTGCCAGCAGCCTCGTGACTAGCTCCTACAATGAGCAGTTCTTC. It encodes CASSLVTSSYNEQFF.

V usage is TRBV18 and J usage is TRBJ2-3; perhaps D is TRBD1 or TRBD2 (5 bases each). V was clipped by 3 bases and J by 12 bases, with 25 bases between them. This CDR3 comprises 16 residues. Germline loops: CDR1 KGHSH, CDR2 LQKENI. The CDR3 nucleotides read TGTGCCAGCTCACCCACGCATGGGACCGTCGTTATCTCTCAGTATTTT. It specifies CASSPTHGTVVISQYF.